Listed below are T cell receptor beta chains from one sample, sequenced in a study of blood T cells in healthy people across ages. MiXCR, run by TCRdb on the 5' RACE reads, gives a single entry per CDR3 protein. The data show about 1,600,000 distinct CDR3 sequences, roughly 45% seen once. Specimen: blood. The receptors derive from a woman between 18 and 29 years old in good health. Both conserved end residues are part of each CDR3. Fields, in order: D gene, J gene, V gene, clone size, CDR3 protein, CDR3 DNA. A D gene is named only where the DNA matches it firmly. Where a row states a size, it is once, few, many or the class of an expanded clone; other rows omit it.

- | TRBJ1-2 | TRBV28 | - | CATLVAGVGYTF | TGTGCCACCCTAGTTGCCGGGGTCGGCTACACCTTC
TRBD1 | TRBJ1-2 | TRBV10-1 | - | CASSEGVLGRGLAGYTF | TGCGCCAGCAGTGAGGGGGTCTTGGGCAGGGGGCTCGCCGGCTACACCTTC
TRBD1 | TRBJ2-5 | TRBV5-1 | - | CASSPGTGILQETQYF | TGCGCCAGCAGCCCAGGGACAGGGATACTTCAAGAGACCCAGTACTTC
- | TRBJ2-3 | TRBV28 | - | CASTRAGTPYSHTQYF | TGTGCCAGTACTCGTGCCGGGACTCCCTATTCCCATACGCAGTATTTT
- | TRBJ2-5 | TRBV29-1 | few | CSVDQEGGYYNEQYF | TGCAGCGTTGACCAGGAGGGCGGCTACTACAATGAGCAGTACTTC
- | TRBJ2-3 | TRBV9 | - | CASSVGEGGRDPQYF | TGTGCCAGCAGCGTAGGAGAGGGGGGGCGTGATCCGCAGTATTTT
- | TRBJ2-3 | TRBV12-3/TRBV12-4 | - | CASSTAIADTQYF | TGTGCCAGCAGTACGGCGATCGCAGATACGCAGTATTTT
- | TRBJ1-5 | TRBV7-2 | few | CASSFPGFMQPQHF | TGTGCCAGCAGCTTCCCAGGGTTCATGCAGCCCCAGCATTTT
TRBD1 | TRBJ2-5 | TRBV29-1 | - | CSVGGQRGETQYF | TGCAGCGTTGGGGGACAGAGAGGGGAGACCCAGTACTTC
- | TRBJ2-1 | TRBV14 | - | CASSGEVHTQPRGSNEQFF | TGTGCCAGCAGTGGTGAGGTTCACACGCAGCCTCGGGGTTCCAATGAGCAGTTCTTC
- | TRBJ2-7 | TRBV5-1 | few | CASSLAAGSLYEQYF | TGCGCCAGCAGCTTGGCCGCAGGGAGCCTCTACGAGCAGTACTTC
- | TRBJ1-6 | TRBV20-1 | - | CSAFRTPLHF | TGCAGTGCTTTCAGAACACCCCTCCACTTT
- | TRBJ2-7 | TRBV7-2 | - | CTSSLVGSYEQYF | TGTACCAGCAGCTTAGTCGGGAGCTACGAGCAGTACTTC
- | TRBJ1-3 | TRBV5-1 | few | CASSLAGGNTIYF | TGCGCCAGCAGCTTGGCGGGGGGTAACACCATATATTTT
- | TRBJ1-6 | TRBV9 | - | CASGQKGTWDSPLHF | TGTGCCAGCGGCCAAAAGGGGACATGGGATTCACCCCTCCACTTT
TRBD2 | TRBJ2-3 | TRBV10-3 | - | CAISASGLGTDTQYF | TGTGCCATCAGCGCTAGCGGGTTAGGCACAGATACGCAGTATTTT
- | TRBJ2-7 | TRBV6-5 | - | CASSYTSVGPYEQYF | TGTGCCAGCAGTTACACGAGCGTTGGGCCCTACGAGCAGTACTTC
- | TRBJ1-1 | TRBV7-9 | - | CASSPPEGGNTEAFF | TGTGCCAGCAGCCCACCCGAGGGAGGGAACACTGAAGCTTTCTTT
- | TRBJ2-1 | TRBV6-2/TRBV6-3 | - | CASSWASVNYNGQFF | TGTGCCAGCAGTTGGGCTAGCGTCAACTACAATGGGCAGTTCTTC
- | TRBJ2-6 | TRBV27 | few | CASKSTPGANVLTF | TGTGCCAGCAAAAGCACCCCCGGGGCCAACGTCCTGACTTTC
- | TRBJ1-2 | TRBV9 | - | CASSDSGAGLYGYTF | TGTGCCAGCAGCGACTCAGGCGCGGGACTTTATGGCTACACCTTC
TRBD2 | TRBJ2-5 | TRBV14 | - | CASNHRTSGGANEQYF | TGTGCCAGCAACCACAGGACTAGCGGGGGGGCCAATGAGCAGTACTTC
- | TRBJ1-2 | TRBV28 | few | CASSPTITANYGYTF | TGTGCCAGCAGTCCGACGATAACAGCTAACTATGGCTACACCTTC
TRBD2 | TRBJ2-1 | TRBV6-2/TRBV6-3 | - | CASTGAGGQYNEQFF | TGTGCCAGCACTGGAGCGGGAGGGCAGTACAATGAGCAGTTCTTC
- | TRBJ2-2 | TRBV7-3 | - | CTSSLPTGNTGELFF | TGTACCAGCAGCTTACCGACAGGGAACACCGGGGAGCTGTTTTTT